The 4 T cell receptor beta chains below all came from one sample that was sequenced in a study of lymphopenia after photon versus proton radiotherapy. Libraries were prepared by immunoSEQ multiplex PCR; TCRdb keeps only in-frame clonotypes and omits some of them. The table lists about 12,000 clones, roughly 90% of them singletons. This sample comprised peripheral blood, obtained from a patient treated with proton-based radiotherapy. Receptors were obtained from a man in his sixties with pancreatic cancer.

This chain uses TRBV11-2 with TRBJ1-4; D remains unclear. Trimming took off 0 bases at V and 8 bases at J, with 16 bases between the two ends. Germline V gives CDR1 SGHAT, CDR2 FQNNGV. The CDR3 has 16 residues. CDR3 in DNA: TGTGCCAGCAGCTTAGATTCTGGAGTCGGAGCCGAAAAACTGTTTTTT. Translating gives CASSLDSGVGAEKLFF.

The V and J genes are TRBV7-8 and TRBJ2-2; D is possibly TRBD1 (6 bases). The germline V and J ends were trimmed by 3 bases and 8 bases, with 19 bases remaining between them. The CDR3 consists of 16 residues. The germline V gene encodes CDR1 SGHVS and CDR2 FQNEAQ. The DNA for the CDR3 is TGTGCCAGCAGCTTCACCGGAAGGACCCAGGGGGGGGAGCTGTTTTTT. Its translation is CASSFTGRTQGGELFF.

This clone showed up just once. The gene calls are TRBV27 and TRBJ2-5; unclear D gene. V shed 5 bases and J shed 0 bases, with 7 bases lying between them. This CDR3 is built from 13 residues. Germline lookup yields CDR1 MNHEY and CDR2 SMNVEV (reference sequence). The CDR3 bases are TGTGCCAGCAGTCCAATCTACCAAGAGACCCAGTACTTC. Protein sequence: CASSPIYQETQYF.

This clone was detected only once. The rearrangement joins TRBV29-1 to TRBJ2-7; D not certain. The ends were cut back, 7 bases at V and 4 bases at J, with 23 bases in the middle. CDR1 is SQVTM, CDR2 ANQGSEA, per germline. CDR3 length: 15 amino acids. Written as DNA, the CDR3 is TGCAGCGCCAACGGTCCGGGCCGTCACGGGTACGAGCAGTACTTC. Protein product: CSANGPGRHGYEQYF.